This T cell receptor (beta chain) was profiled in a study of Ad26.COV2.S vaccination and SARS-CoV-2 variants. This clone was counted a single time. Indicated treatment: some 20 received Ad26.COV2.S at low or high dose, single or two shots; roughly five received placebo; per-sample allocation not given. On day 63 after the first injection, vaccine and placebo recipients gave samples. The data were produced by immunoSEQ multiplex PCR, yet TCRdb's version contains in-frame clones alone and is incomplete. The sample yields fewer than 500,000 clones, 85% to 90% seen once. There are 14 residues in the CDR3. Germline CDR1 LGHDT, CDR2 YNNKEL (reference sequence). The V and J ends lost 5 bases and 1 base respectively, with 11 bases between them.

The sample here was peripheral blood, taken in a trial of Ad26.COV2.S vaccine versus placebo. This chain uses TRBV3-1 (or the pseudogene TRBV3-2) with TRBJ1-1; D call uncertain. The clonotype comes from a person between 18 and 65 years old who received the Ad26.COV2.S COVID-19 vaccine or a placebo. In DNA, the CDR3 is TGTGCCAGCAGCTGGGTAAGACCGAACACTGAAGCTTTCTTT. Amino acid sequence: CASSWVRPNTEAFF.